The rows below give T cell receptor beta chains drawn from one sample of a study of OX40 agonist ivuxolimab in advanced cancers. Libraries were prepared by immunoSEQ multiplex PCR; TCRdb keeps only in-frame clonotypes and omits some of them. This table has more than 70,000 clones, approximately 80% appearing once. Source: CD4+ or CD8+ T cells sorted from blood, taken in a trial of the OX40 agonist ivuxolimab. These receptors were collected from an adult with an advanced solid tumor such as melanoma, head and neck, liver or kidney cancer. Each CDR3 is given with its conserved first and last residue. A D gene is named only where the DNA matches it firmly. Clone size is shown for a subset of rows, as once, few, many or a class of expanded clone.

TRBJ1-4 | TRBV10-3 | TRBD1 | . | TGTGCCATCAGTGGACAGGGTGGAAAGGAAAAACTGTTTTTT | CAISGQGGKEKLFF
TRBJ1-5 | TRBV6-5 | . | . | TGTGCCAGCAGTTACTCGCTAAATAGCAATCAGCCCCAGCATTTT | CASSYSLNSNQPQHF
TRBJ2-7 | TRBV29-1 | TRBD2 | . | TGCAGCGTTGAAGATCATTTATCGAGACTAGCGGGAGCCGGATCCTACGAGCAGTACTTC | CSVEDHLSRLAGAGSYEQYF
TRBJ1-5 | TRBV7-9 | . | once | TGTGCCAGCAGCTTAGCTTTGGGTCAGCCCCAGCATTTT | CASSLALGQPQHF
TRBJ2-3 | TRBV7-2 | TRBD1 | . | TGTGCCAGCAGCCCGACAGGGCGCACAGATACGCAGTATTTT | CASSPTGRTDTQYF
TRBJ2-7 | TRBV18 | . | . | TGTGCCAGCTCACAAAAACAGGGTTACGAGCAGTACTTC | CASSQKQGYEQYF
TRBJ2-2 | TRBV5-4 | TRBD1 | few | TGTGCCAGCAGCCTTGGACAGGGGAGCCTCGGGGAGCTGTTTTTT | CASSLGQGSLGELFF
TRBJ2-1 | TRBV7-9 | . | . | TGTGCCAGCAGCCCCTGGGGGCGACATGCCTACAATGAGCAGTTCTTC | CASSPWGRHAYNEQFF
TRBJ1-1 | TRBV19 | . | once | TGTGCCAGTAGTATCCCCCCGCCAGGGGAGAACACTGAAGCTTTCTTT | CASSIPPPGENTEAFF
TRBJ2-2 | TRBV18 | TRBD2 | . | TGTGCCAGCTCACCATTCCTAGCGGAGGCATCCGGGGAGCTGTTTTTT | CASSPFLAEASGELFF
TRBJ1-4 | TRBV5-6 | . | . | TGTGCCAGCAGCTTTAGACCGTCGGCAACTAATGAAAAACTGTTTTTT | CASSFRPSATNEKLFF
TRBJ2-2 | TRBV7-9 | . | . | TGTGCCAGCAGCCCCCCCGGGGGGAACACCGGGGAGCTGTTTTTT | CASSPPGGNTGELFF
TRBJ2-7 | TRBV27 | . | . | TGTGCCAGCAGCCCCCTAGGGGAACCTACGGCTAGAGAGCAGTACTTC | CASSPLGEPTAREQYF
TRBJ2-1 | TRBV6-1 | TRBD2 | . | TGTGCCAGCAGTGATCGTCTAGCGGGAAACAATGAGCAGTTCTTC | CASSDRLAGNNEQFF
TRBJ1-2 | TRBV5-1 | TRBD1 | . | TGCGCCAGCAGCCCGCAGGGGGATGGTGGCTACACCTTC | CASSPQGDGGYTF
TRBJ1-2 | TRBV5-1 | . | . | TGCGCCAGCAGCTTGGTCGACGAGTATGGCTACACCTTC | CASSLVDEYGYTF
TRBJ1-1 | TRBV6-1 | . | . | TGTGCCAGCAGTGAAGACTATCGGACAGCCCCAGAAGCTTTCTTT | CASSEDYRTAPEAFF
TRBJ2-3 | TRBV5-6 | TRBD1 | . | TGTGCCAGCAGCTTGACGGGACAGGGGACAGATACGCAGTATTTT | CASSLTGQGTDTQYF
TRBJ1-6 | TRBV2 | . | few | TGTGCCAGCGTTTCGGGGAATTCACCCCTCCACTTT | CASVSGNSPLHF
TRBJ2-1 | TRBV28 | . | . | TGTGCCAGCAGACGGACCGCCGGAGGTGAGCAGTTCTTC | CASRRTAGGEQFF
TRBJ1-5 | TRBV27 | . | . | TGTGCCAGCAGTCCCCGCCCCCGGGATCAGCCCCAGCATTTT | CASSPRPRDQPQHF
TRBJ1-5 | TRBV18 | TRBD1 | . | TGTGCCAGCTCAACGGCCGGGACAGGGTTCAATCAGCCCCAGCATTTT | CASSTAGTGFNQPQHF
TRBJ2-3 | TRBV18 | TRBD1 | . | TGTGCCAGCTCACCAGCAAACCGGGACAGGGGCACAGATACGCAGTATTTT | CASSPANRDRGTDTQYF
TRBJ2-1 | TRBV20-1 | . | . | TGCAGTGCTAGAAGGAGGAATGAGCAGTTCTTC | CSARRRNEQFF
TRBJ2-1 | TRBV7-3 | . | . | TGTGCCAGCAGCCAGACGCCTAGGAATGAGCAGTTCTTC | CASSQTPRNEQFF
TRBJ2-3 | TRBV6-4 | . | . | TGTGCCAGCAGTGGCCAGGGTCTCCCCACAGATACGCAGTATTTT | CASSGQGLPTDTQYF
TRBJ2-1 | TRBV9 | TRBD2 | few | TGTGCCAGCAGTGTGACTAGCGGGAGGTTCAATGAGCAGTTCTTC | CASSVTSGRFNEQFF
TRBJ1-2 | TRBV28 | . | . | TGTGCCAGCAGTTTGGGCCCGGGACCCTCAGGTGGCTACACCTTC | CASSLGPGPSGGYTF
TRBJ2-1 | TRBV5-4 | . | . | TGTGCCAGCAGCTTGCTGCCCGACTCCGGGCAGTTCTTC | CASSLLPDSGQFF
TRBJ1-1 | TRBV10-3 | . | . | TGTGCCATCAGTGATAACAGCAAAGCTTTCTTT | CAISDNSKAFF
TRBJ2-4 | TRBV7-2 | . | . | TGTGCCAGCAGCCAGAGGCGCCCAGCCAAAAACATTCAGTACTTC | CASSQRRPAKNIQYF
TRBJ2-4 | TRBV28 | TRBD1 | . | TGTGCCAGCAAACAAGGGGGCACGAAAAACATTCAGTACTTC | CASKQGGTKNIQYF
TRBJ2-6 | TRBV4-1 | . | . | TGCGCCAGCAGCCAAGATCCTTGGTTTAACTCTGGGGCCAACGTCCTGACTTTC | CASSQDPWFNSGANVLTF
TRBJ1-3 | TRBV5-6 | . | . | TGTGCCAGCAGCTTGGTTCAGGGGAGAAACACCATATATTTT | CASSLVQGRNTIYF
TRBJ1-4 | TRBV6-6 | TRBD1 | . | TGTGCCAGCAGCTCAACCGGGACAGGGATTGAAAAACTGTTTTTT | CASSSTGTGIEKLFF
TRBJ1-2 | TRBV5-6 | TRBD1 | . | TGTGCCAGCAGCCTTCCCCGGACAGGGGGCAACTATGGCTACACCTTC | CASSLPRTGGNYGYTF
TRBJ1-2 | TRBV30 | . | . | TGTGCCTGGATCAACTCGTCCCAACGGGGCTATGGCTACACCTTC | CAWINSSQRGYGYTF
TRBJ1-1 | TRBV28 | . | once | TGTGCCAGCAGTTTATCGACTCGGGGGAGACGAGCTTTCTTT | CASSLSTRGRRAFF
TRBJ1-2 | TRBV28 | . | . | TGTGCCAGCAGTTTGGGTTTTAACTATGGCTACACCTTC | CASSLGFNYGYTF
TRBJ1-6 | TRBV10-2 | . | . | TGCGCCAGCAGTGAAGTAGGCGATCTACCCCTCCACTTT | CASSEVGDLPLHF
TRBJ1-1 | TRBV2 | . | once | TGTGCCAGCAGTGTCGTAGGGAACACTGAAGCTTTCTTT | CASSVVGNTEAFF
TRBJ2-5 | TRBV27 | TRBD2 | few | TGTGCCAGCAGTTTACGCGGGAGGGCCGCTAAAGAGACCCAGTACTTC | CASSLRGRAAKETQYF
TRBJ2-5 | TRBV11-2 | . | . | TGTGCCAGCAGCTTAGATAGTGCTTCGTACCAAGAGACCCAGTACTTC | CASSLDSASYQETQYF
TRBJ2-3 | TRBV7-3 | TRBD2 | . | TGTGCCAGCAGCGTCTCCGGGACTAGCTGGGTGGATACGCAGTATTTT | CASSVSGTSWVDTQYF
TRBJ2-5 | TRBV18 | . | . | TGTGCCAGCTCACCATCCGTCTCTCCTCAAGAGACCCAGTACTTC | CASSPSVSPQETQYF
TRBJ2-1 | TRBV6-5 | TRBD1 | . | TGTGCCAGCCGCCCCGGGACAGGGATCTACACTCGGCAGTTCTTC | CASRPGTGIYTRQFF
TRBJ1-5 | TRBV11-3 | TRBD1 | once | TGTGCCAGCAGCTTAGACCACAGGGGAAGCAATCAGCCCCAGCATTTT | CASSLDHRGSNQPQHF
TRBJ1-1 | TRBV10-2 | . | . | TGCGCCAGCCGGGAAGACACTGAAGCTTTCTTT | CASREDTEAFF
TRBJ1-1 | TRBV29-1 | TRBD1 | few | TGCAGCGTCCCAGGGCCGGGACAGGGGGCTCTGAACACTGAAGCTTTCTTT | CSVPGPGQGALNTEAFF
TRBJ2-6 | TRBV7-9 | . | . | TGTGCCAGCAGGCGGAGGGGTTCTGGGGCCAACGTCCTGACTTTC | CASRRRGSGANVLTF